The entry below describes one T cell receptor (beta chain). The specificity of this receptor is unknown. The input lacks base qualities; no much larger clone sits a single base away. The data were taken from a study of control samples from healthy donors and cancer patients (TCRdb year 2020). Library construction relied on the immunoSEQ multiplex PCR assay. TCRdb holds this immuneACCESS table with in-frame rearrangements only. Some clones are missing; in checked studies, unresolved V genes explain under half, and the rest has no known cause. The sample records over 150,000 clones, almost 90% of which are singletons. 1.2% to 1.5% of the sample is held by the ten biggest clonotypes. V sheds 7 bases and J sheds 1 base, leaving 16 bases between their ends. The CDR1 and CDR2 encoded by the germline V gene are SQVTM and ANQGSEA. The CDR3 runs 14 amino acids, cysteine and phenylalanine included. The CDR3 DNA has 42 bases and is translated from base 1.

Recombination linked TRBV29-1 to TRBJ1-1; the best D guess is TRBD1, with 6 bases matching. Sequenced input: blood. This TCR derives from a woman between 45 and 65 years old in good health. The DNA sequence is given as TGCAGCGCGTTGACAGGTGGGGGGAACACTGAAGCTTTCTTT. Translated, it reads CSALTGGGNTEAFF.